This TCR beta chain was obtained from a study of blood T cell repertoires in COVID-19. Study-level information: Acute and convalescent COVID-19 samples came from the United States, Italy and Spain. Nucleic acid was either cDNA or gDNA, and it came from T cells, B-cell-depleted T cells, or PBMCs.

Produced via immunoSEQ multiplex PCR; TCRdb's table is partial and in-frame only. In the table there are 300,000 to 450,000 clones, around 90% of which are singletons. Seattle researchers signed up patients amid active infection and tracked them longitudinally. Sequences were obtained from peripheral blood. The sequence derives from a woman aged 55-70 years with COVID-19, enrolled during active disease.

CDR3 sequence reads: CASSWQLLGGYTF. CDR3 DNA sequence: TGTGCCAGCAGTTGGCAACTTCTCGGGGGCTACACCTTC. The chain links TRBV6-5 to TRBJ1-2; no clear D. The CDR3 has 13 amino acids. The germline gives CDR1 MNHEY, CDR2 SVGAGI. V was clipped by 4 bases and J by 8 bases, with 14 bases between them.